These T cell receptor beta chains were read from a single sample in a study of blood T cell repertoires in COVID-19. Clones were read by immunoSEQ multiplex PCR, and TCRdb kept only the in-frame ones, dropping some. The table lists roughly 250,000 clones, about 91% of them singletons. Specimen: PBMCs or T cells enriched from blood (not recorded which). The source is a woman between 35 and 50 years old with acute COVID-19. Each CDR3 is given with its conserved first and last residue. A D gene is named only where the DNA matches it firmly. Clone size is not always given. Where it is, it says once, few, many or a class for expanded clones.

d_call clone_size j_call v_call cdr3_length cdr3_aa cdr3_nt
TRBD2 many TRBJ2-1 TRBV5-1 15 CASSAEGGSYNEQFF TGCGCCAGCAGCGCGGAAGGCGGGAGTTACAATGAGCAGTTCTTC
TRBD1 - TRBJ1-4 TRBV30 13 CACQTGPSEKLFF TGTGCCTGCCAGACAGGGCCTAGTGAAAAACTGTTTTTT
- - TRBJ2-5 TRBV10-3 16 CAISESPSGGVETQYF TGTGCCATCAGTGAGTCTCCCTCGGGGGGCGTAGAGACCCAGTACTTC
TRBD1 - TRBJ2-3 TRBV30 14 CAWTEAGGTDTQYF TGTGCCTGGACCGAGGCAGGGGGCACGGATACGCAGTATTTT
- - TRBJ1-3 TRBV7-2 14 CASSYTGKGNTIYF TGTGCCAGCAGCTACACAGGGAAGGGAAACACCATATATTTT
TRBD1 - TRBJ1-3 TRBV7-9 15 CASSETGASGNTIYF TGTGCCAGCAGCGAGACAGGGGCGTCTGGAAACACCATATATTTT
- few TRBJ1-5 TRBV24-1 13 CATSGGGNQPQHF TGTGCCACCAGTGGGGGGGGCAATCAGCCCCAGCATTTT
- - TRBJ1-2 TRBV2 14 CASSEDGGSYGYTF TGTGCCAGCAGCGAGGACGGCGGGTCCTATGGCTACACCTTC
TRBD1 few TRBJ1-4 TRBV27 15 CASSPTGGVKEKLFF TGTGCCAGCAGTCCTACAGGGGGCGTGAAGGAAAAACTGTTTTTT
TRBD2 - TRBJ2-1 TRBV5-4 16 CASRTAGGSDHNEQFF TGTGCCAGCAGAACGGCCGGGGGGAGCGACCACAATGAGCAGTTCTTC
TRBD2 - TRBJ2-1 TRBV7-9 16 CASRSDLGLAGGEQFF TGTGCCAGCAGATCCGATCTAGGACTAGCGGGAGGTGAGCAGTTCTTC
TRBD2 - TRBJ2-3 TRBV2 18 CASRPPPGLAGGLDTQYF TGTGCCAGCAGGCCCCCTCCGGGACTAGCGGGAGGGCTGGATACGCAGTATTTT
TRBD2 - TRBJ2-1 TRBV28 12 CASSLFLSGGFF TGTGCCAGCAGTTTATTCCTTTCGGGGGGGTTCTTC
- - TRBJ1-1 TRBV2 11 CASSEVDEAFF TGTGCCAGCAGTGAAGTAGATGAAGCTTTCTTT
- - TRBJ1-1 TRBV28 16 CASSSGGPAGDTEAFF TGTGCCAGCAGTTCCGGGGGGCCGGCGGGTGACACTGAAGCTTTCTTT
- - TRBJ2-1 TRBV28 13 CASRRDFYNEQFF TGTGCCAGCAGAAGGGACTTCTACAATGAGCAGTTCTTC
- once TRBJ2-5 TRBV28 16 CASSLYRTGNQETQYF TGTGCCAGCAGTTTATACCGAACAGGGAACCAAGAGACCCAGTACTTC
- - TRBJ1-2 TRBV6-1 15 CASSEEGAIYYGYTF TGTGCCAGCAGTGAAGAAGGGGCCATCTACTATGGCTACACCTTC
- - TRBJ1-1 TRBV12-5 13 CASGTYSNTEAFF TGTGCTAGTGGTACGTACAGCAACACTGAAGCTTTCTTT
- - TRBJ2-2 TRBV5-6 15 CASSLAAGNTGELFF TGTGCCAGCAGCTTGGCCGCGGGGAACACCGGGGAGCTGTTTTTT
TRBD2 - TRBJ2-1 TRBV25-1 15 CASSDPGGSGNEQFF TGTGCCAGCAGTGACCCCGGCGGGAGTGGCAATGAGCAGTTCTTC
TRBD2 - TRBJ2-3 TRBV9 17 CASSVEVSGRPNDTQYF TGTGCCAGCAGCGTAGAGGTGAGCGGGAGGCCAAACGATACGCAGTATTTT